The sequence of this T cell receptor beta chain was determined in a study of cytomegalovirus exposure and HLA in healthy donors. Whole-study findings and limits: It was shown in a later analysis that HLA-associated TCR beta chains were more clonally expanded than other, equally common chains. Most subjects had HLA-A and HLA-B alleles reportedly predicted accurately by TCR beta sequences. In vitro confirmation showed a few CMV-associated chains to be CMV antigen specific. In a later analysis, DRB1 alleles had the most associated TCRs; HLA-C alleles the fewest.

The PCR ran on 60 Vbeta and 13 Jbeta primers. The method was immunoSEQ multiplex PCR; TCRdb's version includes in-frame clones alone and lacks a portion of them. The repertoire holds over 150,000 clones, with over 75% as singletons. About this clone itself: Its cognate antigen is unknown.

V lost 2 bases and J 6 bases, leaving 16 bases between the germline ends. This CDR3 spans 15 amino acids. Germline V gives CDR1 MNHEY, CDR2 SVGAGI. Source material: PBMCs. V and J are TRBV6-5 and TRBJ1-2; TRBD1 is a possible D gene (5 bases). The sequence was obtained from a woman between 45 and 65 years old in good health and CMV-seropositive. CDR3: CASSYQQGRVDGYTF. CDR3 nucleotide sequence: TGTGCCAGCAGTTACCAGCAGGGCAGAGTCGATGGCTACACCTTC.